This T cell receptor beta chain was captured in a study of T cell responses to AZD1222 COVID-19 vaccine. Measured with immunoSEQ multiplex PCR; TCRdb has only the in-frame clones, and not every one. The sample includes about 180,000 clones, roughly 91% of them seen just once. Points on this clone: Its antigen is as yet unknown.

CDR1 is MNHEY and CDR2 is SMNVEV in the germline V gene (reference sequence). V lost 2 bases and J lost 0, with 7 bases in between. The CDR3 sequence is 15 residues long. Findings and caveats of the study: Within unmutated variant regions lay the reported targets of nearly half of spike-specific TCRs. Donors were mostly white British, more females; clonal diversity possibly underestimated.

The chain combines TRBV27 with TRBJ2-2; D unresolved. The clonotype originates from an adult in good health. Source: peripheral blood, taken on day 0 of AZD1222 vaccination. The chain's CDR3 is CASSLREPNTGELFF. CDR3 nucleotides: TGTGCCAGCAGTTTACGAGAGCCGAACACCGGGGAGCTGTTTTTT.